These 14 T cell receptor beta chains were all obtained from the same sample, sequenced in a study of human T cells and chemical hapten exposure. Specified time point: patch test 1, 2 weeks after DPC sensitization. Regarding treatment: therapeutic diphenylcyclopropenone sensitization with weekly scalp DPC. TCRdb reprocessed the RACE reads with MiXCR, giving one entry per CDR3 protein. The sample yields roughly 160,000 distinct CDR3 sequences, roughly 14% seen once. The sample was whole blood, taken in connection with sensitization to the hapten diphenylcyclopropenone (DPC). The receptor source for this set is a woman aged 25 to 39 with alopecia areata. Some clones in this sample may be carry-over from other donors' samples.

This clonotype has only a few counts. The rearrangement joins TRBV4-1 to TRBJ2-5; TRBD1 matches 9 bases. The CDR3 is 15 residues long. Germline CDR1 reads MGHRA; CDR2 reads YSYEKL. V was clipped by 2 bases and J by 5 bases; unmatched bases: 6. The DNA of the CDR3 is TGCGCCAGCAGCCAATCCGGGACAGGGTGGGAGACCCAGTACTTC. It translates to CASSQSGTGWETQYF.

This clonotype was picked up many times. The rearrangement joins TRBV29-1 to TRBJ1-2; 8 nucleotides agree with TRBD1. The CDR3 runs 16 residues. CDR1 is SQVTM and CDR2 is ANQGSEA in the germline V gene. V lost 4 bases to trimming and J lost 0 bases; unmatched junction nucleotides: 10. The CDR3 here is CSVVPLNRGSNYGYTF. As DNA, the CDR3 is TGCAGCGTTGTCCCGTTAAACAGGGGGTCTAACTATGGCTACACCTTC.

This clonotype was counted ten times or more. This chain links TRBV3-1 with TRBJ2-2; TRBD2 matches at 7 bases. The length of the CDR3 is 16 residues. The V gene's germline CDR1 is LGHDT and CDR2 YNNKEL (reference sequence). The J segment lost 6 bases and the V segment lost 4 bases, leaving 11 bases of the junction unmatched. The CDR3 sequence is CASSPRRLALSGELFF. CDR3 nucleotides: TGTGCCAGCAGCCCGCGAAGACTAGCTCTTTCCGGGGAGCTGTTTTTT. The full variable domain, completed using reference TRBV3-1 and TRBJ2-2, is DTAVSQTPKYLVTQMGNDKSIKCEQNLGHDTMYWYKQDSKKFLKIMFSYNNKELIINETVPNRFSPKSPDKAHLNLHINSLELGDSAVYFCASSPRRLALSGELFFGEGSRLTVL.

This chain's CDR3 is CSARDPVVNLAFDEQFF. The CDR3 DNA is TGCAGTGCTAGAGATCCGGTCGTCAACCTAGCTTTCGATGAGCAGTTCTTC. This chain uses TRBV20-1 with TRBJ2-1; TRBD2 is a possible D gene (5 bases). Trimming took off 0 bases at V and 8 bases at J, with 23 bases between the two ends. The CDR3 is 17 amino acids. Germline V gene sequence: CDR1 DFQATT, CDR2 SNEGSKA (reference sequence).

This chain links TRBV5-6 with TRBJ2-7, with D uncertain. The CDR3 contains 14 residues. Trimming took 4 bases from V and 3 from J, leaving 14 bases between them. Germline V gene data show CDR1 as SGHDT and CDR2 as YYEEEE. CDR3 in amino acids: CASSPPDGNYEQYF. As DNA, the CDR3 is TGTGCCAGCAGCCCGCCGGACGGCAACTACGAGCAGTACTTC.

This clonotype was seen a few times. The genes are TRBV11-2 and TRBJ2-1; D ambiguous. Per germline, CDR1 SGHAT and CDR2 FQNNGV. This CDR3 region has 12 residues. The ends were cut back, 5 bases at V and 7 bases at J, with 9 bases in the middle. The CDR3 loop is CASSLTLNEQFF. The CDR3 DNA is TGTGCCAGCAGCCTCACCTTAAATGAGCAGTTCTTC.

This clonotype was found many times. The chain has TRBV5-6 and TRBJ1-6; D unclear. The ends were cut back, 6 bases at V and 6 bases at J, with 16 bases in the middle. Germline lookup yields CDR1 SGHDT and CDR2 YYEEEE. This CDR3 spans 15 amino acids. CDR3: CASTPRWGGNSPLHF. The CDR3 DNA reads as TGTGCCAGCACCCCGAGATGGGGAGGTAATTCACCCCTCCACTTT.

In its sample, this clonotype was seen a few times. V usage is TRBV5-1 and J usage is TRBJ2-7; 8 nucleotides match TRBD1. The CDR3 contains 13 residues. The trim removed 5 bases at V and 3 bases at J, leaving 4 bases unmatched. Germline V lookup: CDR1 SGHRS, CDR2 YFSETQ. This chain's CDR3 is CASRTGAGYEQYF. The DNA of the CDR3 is TGCGCCAGCAGGACAGGGGCCGGCTACGAGCAGTACTTC. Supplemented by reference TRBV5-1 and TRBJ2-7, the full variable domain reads KAGVTQTPRYLIKTRGQQVTLSCSPISGHRSVSWYQQTPGQGLQFLFEYFSETQRNKGNFPGRFSGRQFSNSRSEMNVSTLELGDSALYLCASRTGAGYEQYFGPGTRLTVT.

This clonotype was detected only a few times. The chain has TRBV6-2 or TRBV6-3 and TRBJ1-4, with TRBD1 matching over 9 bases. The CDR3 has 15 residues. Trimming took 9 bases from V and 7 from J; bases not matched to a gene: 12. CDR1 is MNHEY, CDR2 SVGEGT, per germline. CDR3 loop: CASKKKQGATEKLFF. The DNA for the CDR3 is TGTGCCAGTAAGAAAAAACAGGGGGCGACTGAAAAACTGTTTTTT.

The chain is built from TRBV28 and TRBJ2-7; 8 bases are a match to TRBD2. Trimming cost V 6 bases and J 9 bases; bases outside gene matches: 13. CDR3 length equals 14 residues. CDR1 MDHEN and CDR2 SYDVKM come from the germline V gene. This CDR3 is CASRPGLVEPGQYF. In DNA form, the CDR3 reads TGTGCCAGCAGACCGGGACTAGTGGAACCGGGGCAGTACTTC.

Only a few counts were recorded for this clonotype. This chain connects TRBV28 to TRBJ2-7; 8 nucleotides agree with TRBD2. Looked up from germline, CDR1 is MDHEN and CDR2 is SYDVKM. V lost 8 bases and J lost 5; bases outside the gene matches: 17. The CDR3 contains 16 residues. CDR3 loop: CASSGLASTYANEQYF. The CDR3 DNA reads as TGTGCCAGCTCCGGACTAGCCTCCACCTACGCTAACGAGCAGTACTTC.

The CDR3 DNA follows: TGTGCCAGCAGTTCCCCCGGGCCCAAGTCGCCCCAGCATTTT. Protein: CASSSPGPKSPQHF. The chain carries TRBV25-1 and TRBJ1-5; D not certain. Looked up from germline, CDR1 is MGHDK and CDR2 is SYGVNS. V lost 5 bases, J lost 9 bases, and 17 bases lay in between. The CDR3 is made up of 14 amino acids.

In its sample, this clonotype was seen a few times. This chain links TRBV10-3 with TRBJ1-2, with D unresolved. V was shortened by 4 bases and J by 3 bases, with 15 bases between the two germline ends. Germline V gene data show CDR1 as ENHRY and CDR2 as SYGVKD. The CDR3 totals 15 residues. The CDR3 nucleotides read TGTGCCATCAGTGTGACCTCCCTAGGTGACTATGGCTACACCTTC. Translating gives CAISVTSLGDYGYTF.

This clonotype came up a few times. CDR3 amino acids: CASSALGQLNTEAFF. CDR3 sequence (DNA): TGTGCCAGCAGCGCCCTGGGACAGCTGAACACTGAAGCTTTCTTT. The genes are TRBV5-5 and TRBJ1-1, with 7 bases identical to TRBD1. The CDR3 totals 15 residues. V lost 4 bases to trimming and J lost 0 bases; unmatched junction nucleotides: 6. Germline assignment: CDR1 SGHKS and CDR2 YYEKEE (reference sequence).